Described below is a single T cell receptor (beta chain) sequence and its context. Each gene name is a mouse one. The read ends 1 residue shy of where the CDR3 ends; the end is completed using the germline J gene. The CDR3 consists of 14 residues. CDR1 is KGHPV and CDR2 is FQNQEV in the germline V gene (reference sequence). V dropped 3 bases and J dropped 4 bases, with 12 bases sitting between them. This sample was included in a study of tissue T cells after allogeneic stem cell transplantation. Data came from immunoSEQ multiplex PCR; TCRdb stores just in-frame clones and leaves some out. The sample lists 2,500 to 3,500 clones, 55% occurring once. Time point noted: mouse harvest day 7 after allogeneic transplant. Tail vein injection delivered 10^7 T-cell-depleted bone marrow cells and 10^6 splenic CD5+ T cells.

This chain joins TRBV26 and TRBJ1-1; the D gene is possibly TRBD1 (6 bases). The specimen sequenced was gut tissue. The clonotype originates from a female BALB/c mouse given C57BL/6 T cells with graft-versus-host disease after an allogeneic hematopoietic cell transplant. The CDR3 is CASSLQQGGTEVFF. The sequenced CDR3 bases are TGTGCCAGCAGTCTCCAACAGGGAGGCACAGAAGTCTTC.